These 27 T cell receptor beta chains originate from one sample sequenced in a study of beta chain features in type 1 diabetes. The antigens these receptors bind are not known. Regarding the study as a whole: Moderately but significantly shorter TCRB CDR3s were found in Type 1 diabetes patients in all four CD4+ subsets.

The entirety of the isolated RNA underwent reverse transcription, so expressed TCRB transcripts were sequenced. TCRdb's table, derived via immunoSEQ multiplex PCR, lists solely in-frame clones and lacks some. The sample holds 130,000 to 150,000 clones, roughly an eighth seen once. The material sequenced was central memory CD4+ T cells from blood. The receptors were sampled from a man aged 18 to 35 with type 1 diabetes.

The table lists this clone with a few counts. The J gene is TRBJ2-3, the V gene TRBV25-1, with 7 bases matching TRBD2. V lost 2 bases and J lost 1; bases outside the gene matches: 3. This CDR3 has 15 residues. CDR1 is MGHDK, CDR2 SYGVNS, per germline. DNA of the CDR3: TGTGCCAGCAGTGAAAGGGAGGGGCGCACAGATACGCAGTATTTT. Its translation is CASSEREGRTDTQYF.

Concerning this clone itself: Other DNA sequences within the sample encode an identical CDR3. The V call is TRBV19, the J call TRBJ2-3; no definite D call. Germline lookup yields CDR1 LNHDA and CDR2 SQIVND (reference sequence). V lost 0 bases to trimming and J lost 1 base, with 5 bases between them. The CDR3 totals 14 residues. The CDR3: CASSIERGTDTQYF. CDR3 coding DNA: TGTGCCAGTAGTATAGAACGGGGCACAGATACGCAGTATTTT.

This clone was counted between two and nine times. This CDR3 reads CASSPLWTPLNTEAFF. The CDR3 bases are TGTGCCAGCAGTCCCCTATGGACTCCGCTGAACACTGAAGCTTTCTTT. The V call is TRBV27, the J call TRBJ1-1, with unresolved D. The CDR3 length is 16 residues. The germline CDR1 and CDR2 sequences are MNHEY and SMNVEV (reference sequence). Trimming left V 5 bases short and J 0 bases short, with 16 bases between.

V gene TRBV2 combines with J gene TRBJ2-6, with D uncertain. The length of the CDR3 is 15 residues. Per the germline V gene, CDR1 is SNHLY and CDR2 is FYNNEI. Trimming took 10 bases from V and 0 from J, leaving 13 bases between them. The DNA for the CDR3 is TGTGCCATTGGGCCCGCGAACTCTGGGGCCAACGTCCTGACTTTC. Its translation: CAIGPANSGANVLTF.

This clone was seen a handful of times. The rearrangement joins TRBV4-2 to TRBJ2-7, with 11 bases that match TRBD1. The CDR3 extends over 18 amino acids. The V gene end was trimmed by 1 base and the J gene end by 4 bases; junction bases not matched to a gene: 12. Looked up from germline, CDR1 is LGHNA and CDR2 is YNFKEQ. The CDR3 reads CASSQGGQGEFDWYEQYF. CDR3 coding DNA: TGTGCCAGCAGCCAAGGGGGACAGGGGGAATTTGACTGGTACGAGCAGTACTTC.

Only a few counts were recorded for this clone. This rearrangement joins TRBV28 to TRBJ1-4; D is perhaps TRBD1 (5 bases). CDR3 length: 13 amino acids. From germline, CDR1 is MDHEN and CDR2 SYDVKM. V gave up 7 bases and J gave up 7 bases, with 13 bases separating them. The CDR3 DNA sequence: TGTGCCAGCACCGAGTATAGGGGTGAAAAACTGTTTTTT. Amino acid sequence: CASTEYRGEKLFF.

This clone was detected only a few times. V usage is TRBV5-1 and J usage is TRBJ2-1; TRBD1 agrees at 8 bases. The germline V gene has CDR1 SGHRS and CDR2 YFSETQ. The CDR3 totals 14 residues. V dropped 0 bases and J dropped 7; count of bases not matched to a gene: 3. CDR3 region: CASSLANRGNEQFF. The CDR3 DNA follows: TGCGCCAGCAGCTTGGCCAACAGGGGGAATGAGCAGTTCTTC.

The chain's CDR3 is CASSSRSGLTFEAFF. In DNA, the CDR3 is TGTGCCAGCAGTTCGCGTTCTGGACTTACTTTTGAAGCTTTCTTT. This rearrangement joins TRBV27 to TRBJ1-1; D gene uncertain. V lost 4 bases and J 7 bases, leaving 19 bases between the germline ends. The CDR3 has 15 residues. Germline CDR1 is MNHEY and CDR2 is SMNVEV (reference sequence).

This clone was counted between two and nine times. The chain is built from TRBV6-5 and TRBJ2-7; maybe TRBD2 (6 bases). Per germline, CDR1 MNHEY and CDR2 SVGAGI. The V end lost 6 bases, the J end lost 4 bases, and 10 bases lay between the germline ends. The CDR3 is 12 amino acids. CDR3 protein: CASRYGTYEQYF. For the CDR3, the DNA is TGTGCCAGCAGATACGGGACTTACGAGCAGTACTTC.

The chain recombines TRBV5-1 with TRBJ2-7; TRBD1 agrees at 7 bases. After removal of 4 bases from V and 2 bases from J, the junction contained 9 bases not matched to a gene. The CDR3 extends over 15 amino acids. CDR1 and CDR2 from the germline V gene are SGHRS and YFSETQ. CDR3 protein: CASSPEGDSPYEQYF. CDR3 sequence (DNA): TGCGCCAGCAGCCCAGAGGGGGACAGTCCCTACGAGCAGTACTTC. Variable domain in full (rest from reference TRBV5-1 and TRBJ2-7): KAGVTQTPRYLIKTRGQQVTLSCSPISGHRSVSWYQQTPGQGLQFLFEYFSETQRNKGNFPGRFSGRQFSNSRSEMNVSTLELGDSALYLCASSPEGDSPYEQYFGPGTRLTVT.

The genes are TRBV10-3 and TRBJ2-7; D not resolved. Germline V gene data show CDR1 as ENHRY and CDR2 as SYGVKD. This CDR3 has 13 amino acids. V was pared by 2 bases and J by 3 bases, with 8 bases between. This chain's CDR3 is CAISEKEIYEQYF. As DNA, the CDR3 is TGTGCCATCAGTGAGAAGGAAATCTACGAGCAGTACTTC.

V is TRBV7-9 and J is TRBJ1-2; no definite D call. Germline V lookup: CDR1 SEHNR, CDR2 FQNEAQ (reference sequence). CDR3 size: 12 residues. V lost 7 bases and J lost 5, with 11 bases in between. The CDR3 nucleotides are TGTGCCAGCACCCTGATTGAGTATGGCTACACCTTC. It translates to CASTLIEYGYTF.

This clone has a handful of counts. The genes are TRBV10-3 and TRBJ1-4, with unresolved D. V lost 8 bases and J lost 8, with 12 bases in between. The CDR3 totals 12 residues. Germline values: CDR1 ENHRY, CDR2 SYGVKD. The CDR3 reads CAIAGDGEKLFF. The CDR3 region has the DNA TGTGCCATCGCAGGCGACGGAGAAAAACTGTTTTTT.

This clone showed up just a few times. The V and J genes are TRBV9 and TRBJ1-4; TRBD1 aligns across 7 bases. The germline V gene encodes CDR1 SGDLS and CDR2 YYNGEE. V trimming: 3 bases; J trimming: 4 bases; junction bases outside the gene matches: 6. The CDR3 has 15 amino acids. The CDR3 DNA follows: TGTGCCAGCAGCGCCCAGACAGGGCATAATGAAAAACTGTTTTTT. As protein: CASSAQTGHNEKLFF.

In this sample, this clone turned up a few times. The junction departs from the called germline gene at one end, perhaps through a read error. The chain recombines TRBV7-9 with TRBJ2-2, with D tentatively TRBD2 (5 bases). The CDR3 is 13 residues long. Germline V lookup: CDR1 SEHNR, CDR2 FQNEAQ (reference sequence). In nucleotides, the CDR3 is TGTGCCAGCAGCTTACTATACACCGGGGAGCTGGTTTTT. Translating gives CASSLLYTGELVF.

The V call is TRBV19, the J call TRBJ1-3; D is uncertain. Trimming took off 3 bases at V and 0 bases at J, with 6 bases between the two ends. This CDR3 has 14 residues. Germline assignment: CDR1 LNHDA and CDR2 SQIVND (reference sequence). The CDR3 bases are TGTGCCAGTAGTATTGGTACCTCTGGAAACACCATATATTTT. Translating gives CASSIGTSGNTIYF.

The chain links TRBV7-2 to TRBJ1-1; D is uncertain. CDR1 is SGHTA, CDR2 FQGNSA, per germline. The CDR3 is 14 amino acids. The V gene lost 5 bases and the J gene lost 6 bases, with 16 bases spanning the gap. The DNA of the CDR3 is TGTGCCAGCAGCCCCCAACAAGGAAGCCCTGAAGCTTTCTTT. This gives the protein CASSPQQGSPEAFF.

CDR3 DNA sequence: TGTGCCAGCAGCCAAGATTTTGGGGGCACTGAAGCTTTCTTT. This translates into CASSQDFGGTEAFF. The V gene is TRBV14, the J gene TRBJ1-1, with D tentatively TRBD1 (5 bases). This CDR3 has 14 residues. V lost 0 bases to trimming and J lost 4 bases, with 9 bases between them. Germline V CDR1 and CDR2: SGHDN, FVKESK.

This clone has ten or more counts. The chain joins TRBV20-1 to TRBJ2-3; D is undetermined. The CDR3 spans 10 residues. Trimming shortened V by 5 bases and J by 5 bases, and 5 bases separated the two germline ends. Germline CDR1 DFQATT, CDR2 SNEGSKA (reference sequence). The CDR3 spells CSASKDTQYF. In DNA, the CDR3 is TGCAGTGCTTCCAAAGATACGCAGTATTTT.

The genes are TRBV28 and TRBJ1-1; 8 positions match TRBD1. CDR3 length: 15 residues. Losses at the gene ends were 6 bases for V and 6 bases for J; bases not matched to a gene: 12. In germline, CDR1 is MDHEN, CDR2 SYDVKM. The CDR3 coding sequence is TGTGCCAGCAGGGTCCATCTCGCAGGGGGCGCTGAAGCTTTCTTT. Amino acids: CASRVHLAGGAEAFF.

This clone came up a few times. The chain employs TRBV5-4 and TRBJ2-4; tentative D call: TRBD1 (6 bases). V was pared by 10 bases and J by 1 base, with 15 bases between. CDR3 length: 14 residues. The germline gives CDR1 SGHNT, CDR2 YYREEE (reference sequence). The CDR3 nucleotides read TGTGCCCCTCCTAATAGGGGGGCCAAAAACATTCAGTACTTC. Translation: CAPPNRGAKNIQYF.

The chain carries TRBV4-1 and TRBJ1-5, with D perhaps matching TRBD1 (6 bases). The germline V gene encodes CDR1 MGHRA and CDR2 YSYEKL. The CDR3 has 16 amino acids. V was pared by 0 bases and J by 3 bases, with 12 bases between. CDR3 region: CASSQEGRGNNQPQHF. CDR3 nucleotides: TGCGCCAGCAGCCAAGAGGGCAGGGGCAACAATCAGCCCCAGCATTTT.

CDR3 sequence: CASSTGSAGTEAFF. CDR3 sequence (DNA): TGTGCCAGTAGTACAGGGAGTGCGGGCACTGAAGCTTTCTTT. The chain recombines TRBV19 with TRBJ1-1; D possibly corresponds to TRBD1 (5 bases). Trimming stripped 4 bases from V and 4 bases from J, with 13 bases between. This CDR3 contains 14 residues. Germline CDR1 is LNHDA and CDR2 is SQIVND (reference sequence).

V and J are TRBV27 and TRBJ2-7; D call uncertain. There are 13 residues in the CDR3. The germline CDR1 and CDR2 sequences are MNHEY and SMNVEV (reference sequence). The V end lost 1 base, the J end lost 11 bases, and 15 bases lay between the germline ends. CDR3 DNA: TGTGCCAGCAGTTTATATCCGGACGCTAAAGAGTACTTC. The encoded protein is CASSLYPDAKEYF.

This clone was found a few times. This sequence joins TRBV5-4 and TRBJ2-7; 7 nucleotides align to TRBD1. The CDR3 runs 15 residues. Germline lookup yields CDR1 SGHNT and CDR2 YYREEE (reference sequence). The V gene end was trimmed by 3 bases and the J gene end by 0 bases; junction bases not matched to a gene: 6. The CDR3 DNA is TGTGCCAGCAGCTGGGGCCGGGACAGCTCCTACGAGCAGTACTTC. This encodes CASSWGRDSSYEQYF.

This clone turned up a few times. The rearrangement links TRBV9 to TRBJ1-1, with 10 bases matching TRBD1. CDR3 length: 19 residues. Unmatched junction bases numbered 14, after V lost 3 bases and J lost 0 bases. CDR1 is SGDLS, CDR2 YYNGEE, per germline. The CDR3 protein is CASSAGRGDRGAMNTEAFF. In DNA, the CDR3 is TGTGCCAGCAGCGCGGGGAGAGGGGACAGGGGTGCCATGAACACTGAAGCTTTCTTT.

V gene TRBV7-8 combines with J gene TRBJ2-5; D may be TRBD1 or TRBD2 (6 bases each). V was shortened by 2 bases and J by 1 base, with 11 bases between the two germline ends. Germline V gene sequence: CDR1 SGHVS, CDR2 FQNEAQ. The CDR3 spans 15 residues. The CDR3 DNA is TGTGCCAGCAGCTTACGTACGGGGGCCCAAGAGACCCAGTACTTC. As protein: CASSLRTGAQETQYF. Full variable domain (outside the CDR3, taken from reference TRBV7-8 and TRBJ2-5): GAGVSQSPRYKVAKRGQDVALRCDPISGHVSLFWYQQALGQGPEFLTYFQNEAQLDKSGLPSDRFFAERPEGSVSTLKIQRTQQEDSAVYLCASSLRTGAQETQYFGPGTRLLVL.